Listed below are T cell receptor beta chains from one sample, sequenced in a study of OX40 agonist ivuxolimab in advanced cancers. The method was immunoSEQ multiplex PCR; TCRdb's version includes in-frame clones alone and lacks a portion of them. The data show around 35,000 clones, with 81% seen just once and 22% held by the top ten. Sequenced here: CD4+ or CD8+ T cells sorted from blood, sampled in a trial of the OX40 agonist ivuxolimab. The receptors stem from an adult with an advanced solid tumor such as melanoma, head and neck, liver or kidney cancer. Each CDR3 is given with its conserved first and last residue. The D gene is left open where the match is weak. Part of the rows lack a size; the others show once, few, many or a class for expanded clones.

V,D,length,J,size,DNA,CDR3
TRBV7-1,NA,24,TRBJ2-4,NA,TGTGCCAGCAGCTCAGGATTCAACGACTTAGGGCGTGGCGGGTCACCCCTAGCCAAAAACATTCAGTACTTC,CASSSGFNDLGRGGSPLAKNIQYF
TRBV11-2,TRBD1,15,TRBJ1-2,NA,TGTGCCAGCAGCCCGGGACAGGGGCAAGGCAGTGCCTACACCTTC,CASSPGQGQGSAYTF
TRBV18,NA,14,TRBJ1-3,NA,TGTGCCAGCTCAGCGGAGCTCTCTGGAAACACCATATATTTT,CASSAELSGNTIYF
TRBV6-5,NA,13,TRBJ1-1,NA,TGTGCCAGCAGTGTACAGGAGAACACTGAAGCTTTCTTT,CASSVQENTEAFF
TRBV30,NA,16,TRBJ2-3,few,TGTGCCTGGAGTGCCCACGACAGCGGGTACACAGATACGCAGTATTTT,CAWSAHDSGYTDTQYF
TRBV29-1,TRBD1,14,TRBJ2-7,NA,TGCAGCGTGACGGACAGGGGGTACACCTACGAGCAGTACTTC,CSVTDRGYTYEQYF
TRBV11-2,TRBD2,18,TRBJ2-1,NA,TGTGCCAGCAGCTTAATCCGGACTAGCGGGGGGGCAGGGCATGAGCAGTTCTTC,CASSLIRTSGGAGHEQFF
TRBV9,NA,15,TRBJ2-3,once,TGTGCCAGCAGCCCGGGCCCGATAAGCGAGGATACGCAGTATTTT,CASSPGPISEDTQYF
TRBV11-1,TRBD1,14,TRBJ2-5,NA,TGTGCCAGCTCCAGGGGGAGTGAGCAAGAGACCCAGTACTTC,CASSRGSEQETQYF
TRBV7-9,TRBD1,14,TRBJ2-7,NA,TGTGCCAGCAGCCCCCGGGACAGGGGCAATAGACAGTACTTC,CASSPRDRGNRQYF
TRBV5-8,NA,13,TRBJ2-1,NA,TGTGCCAGCAGCTTGACGGGGGGCCATGAGCAGTTCTTC,CASSLTGGHEQFF
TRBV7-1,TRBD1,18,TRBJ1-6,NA,TGTGCCAGCAGCTTAGGGGACAGGGGTCTCACCTATAATTCACCCCTCCACTTT,CASSLGDRGLTYNSPLHF
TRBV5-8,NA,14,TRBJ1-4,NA,TGTGCCAGCAGCTTAAATGGGGTACATGAAAAACTGTTTTTT,CASSLNGVHEKLFF
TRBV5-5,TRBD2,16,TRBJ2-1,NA,TGTGCCAGCAGCTTGATATTAGCGGGGGGGTCCAATGAGCAGTTCTTC,CASSLILAGGSNEQFF
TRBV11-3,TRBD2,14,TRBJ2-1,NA,TGTGCCAGCAGCAGTAGCGGGGGGGTCACTGAGCAGTTCTTC,CASSSSGGVTEQFF
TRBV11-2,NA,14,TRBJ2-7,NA,TGTGCCAGCAGCTCCTGGACCGTCTCCTACGAGCAGTACTTC,CASSSWTVSYEQYF
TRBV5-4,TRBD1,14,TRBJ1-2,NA,TGTGCCAGCAGCGGGACAGGGGGCCTCTATGGCTACACCTTC,CASSGTGGLYGYTF
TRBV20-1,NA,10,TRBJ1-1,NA,TGCAGTGCTAGTTGGGAAAGAGCTTTCTTT,CSASWERAFF
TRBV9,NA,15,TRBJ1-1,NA,TGTGCCAGCAGCGGGGGGCCGGAGGAGGAGGGAGAAGCTTTCTTT,CASSGGPEEEGEAFF
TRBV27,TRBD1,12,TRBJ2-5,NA,TGTGCCAGCAGTTCGCAGGGACAGGCCCAGTACTTC,CASSSQGQAQYF
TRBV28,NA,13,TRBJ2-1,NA,TGTGCCAGCAGTTTATCTCAGCCCAATGAGCAGTTCTTC,CASSLSQPNEQFF
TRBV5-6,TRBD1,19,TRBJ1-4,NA,TGTGCCAGCAGCCGTTCCCGGGACAGGGGGCTAGTGTTCGGTGAAAAACTGTTTTTT,CASSRSRDRGLVFGEKLFF
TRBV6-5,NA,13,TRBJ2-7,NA,TGTGCCAGCAGCCTCCAACGCGGGTGGGAGCAGTACTTC,CASSLQRGWEQYF